The clone carrying this T cell receptor (beta chain) was recorded a few times. Authors' data handling: Nucleated cell number was recorded as an estimate derived from reference gene primer amplification. Libraries were prepared by immunoSEQ multiplex PCR; TCRdb keeps only in-frame clonotypes and omits some of them. Clone size and the V and J calls come from that table; the DNA yielded D and trimming. The profile shows tens of thousands of clones, about 86% of them singletons. With 3 bases clipped from V and 3 bases from J, the junction kept 7 bases outside the gene matches. CDR3 size: 16 residues. Germline V gene sequence: CDR1 SGHVS, CDR2 FQNEAQ. This entry comes from a study of blood T cell repertoires in COVID-19. Study-wide context: Italy, Spain and the United States were the sources of the convalescent and acute COVID-19 samples. The cDNA or gDNA used as material had been derived from T cells, B-cell-depleted T cells, or PBMCs.

This chain uses TRBV7-8 with TRBJ2-2, with 7 bases matching TRBD2. The TCR was taken from a human donor in a cohort sampled during active COVID-19. Specimen: peripheral blood. In DNA, the CDR3 is TGTGCCAGCAGCTTCCCCAGGGAGGGCGACACCGGGGAGCTGTTTTTT. Amino acids: CASSFPREGDTGELFF.